This T cell receptor (beta chain) was retrieved from a study of cytomegalovirus exposure and HLA in healthy donors. The PCR was carried out with 60 Vbeta primers and 13 Jbeta primers. Clones were sequenced by immunoSEQ multiplex PCR, and TCRdb holds only the in-frame ones, with some missing. The sample spans about 130,000 clones; the ten largest clones claim 2%. Germline V gives CDR1 MNHNS, CDR2 SASEGT. CDR3 length equals 15 residues. Findings and limits, study-wide: The authors enumerated over 150 TCR beta chains as linked to cytomegalovirus.

In regard to this clone: Its specificity is unknown. The junction departs from germline at one end; a sequencing error may be responsible.

The TCR comes from an older woman in good health and CMV-seronegative. The chain uses TRBV6-1 and TRBJ1-5; perhaps TRBD1 as D (6 bases). Source material: PBMCs. In nucleotides, the CDR3 is TGTGCCAGCAGCGAAGGACAGATTCCCAATCAGCCCCAGCATTTT. It yields the protein CASSEGQIPNQPQHF.